The 20 T cell receptor beta chains below all came from one sample that was sequenced in a study of shared clonotypes between healthy human individuals. Some clones are missing from TCRdb's copy, which holds only in-frame ones; the method was immunoSEQ multiplex PCR. The table records around 370,000 clones, about 96% of them present only once. Sequenced input: memory CD8+ T cells sorted from blood. Noted subset: CD45RO+ cells pooled with CCR7-negative TemRA cells. Receptors were obtained from a man aged 25 to 40 in good health.

This chain connects TRBV10-1 to TRBJ2-1, with 9 bases fitting TRBD2. V trimming: 8 bases; J trimming: 7 bases; junction bases outside the gene matches: 15. This CDR3 comprises 16 residues. Looked up from germline, CDR1 is WNHNN and CDR2 is SYGVQD (reference sequence). The CDR3 DNA sequence: TGCGCCAGCGGAGGGGAGCGGGAGGCTCATGCGAATGAGCAGTTCTTC. As protein: CASGGEREAHANEQFF.

V usage is TRBV27 and J usage is TRBJ2-7, with 11 bases that match TRBD2. V lost 4 bases to trimming and J lost 7 bases; unmatched junction nucleotides: 6. This CDR3 has 14 residues. Germline CDR1 reads MNHEY; CDR2 reads SMNVEV (reference sequence). CDR3 DNA: TGTGCCAGCAGTTCCGCGCGACTAGCGGGAGAGCAGTACTTC. It encodes CASSSARLAGEQYF.

The genes are TRBV30 and TRBJ2-7; D perhaps matches TRBD2 (6 bases). Germline V gene lookup returns CDR1 GTSNPN and CDR2 SVGIG (reference sequence). This CDR3 is 14 amino acids long. Trimming took off 2 bases at V and 5 bases at J, with 16 bases between the two ends. Here the CDR3 reads CAWSRGLNFHEQYF. CDR3 DNA: TGTGCCTGGAGTAGGGGACTCAACTTCCACGAGCAGTACTTC.

The chain is built from TRBV5-4 and TRBJ1-1; weak D call: TRBD1 (5 bases). CDR1 is SGHNT, CDR2 YYREEE, per germline (reference sequence). CDR3 length: 13 residues. Trimming removed 4 bases at V and 11 bases at J, with 18 bases between. The CDR3 spells CASSGDGRYGAFF. CDR3 bases: TGTGCCAGCAGCGGGGACGGCCGTTATGGGGCTTTCTTT.

The rearrangement links TRBV12-5 to TRBJ2-1; 10 nucleotides match TRBD2. Germline V gene data show CDR1 as LGHNT and CDR2 as FRNRAP. V shed 5 bases, J shed 2 bases, and the junction held 9 bases outside the gene matches. The CDR3 is made up of 17 amino acids. The CDR3, as DNA: TGTGCTAGTGGTCCCGCTGGAAGCGGGAGGGCCTACAATGAGCAGTTCTTC. It codes for CASGPAGSGRAYNEQFF.

CDR3 nucleotides: TGTGCCACCAGCAGAGGGACAGGGGGCGGCGGAAACACCATATATTTT. Translating gives CATSRGTGGGGNTIYF. The V and J genes are TRBV15 and TRBJ1-3; 11 positions agree with TRBD1. J was trimmed by 4 bases and V by 1 base; bases with no gene match: 3. The CDR3 extends over 16 amino acids. The germline gives CDR1 LNHNV, CDR2 YYDKDF (reference sequence).

CDR3 DNA sequence: TGTGCCAGCAGTTTTGAGACAGGGGGCGGTCTAATGGCTTTCTTT. It yields the protein CASSFETGGGLMAFF. The V gene is TRBV28, the J gene TRBJ1-1; 10 nucleotides align to TRBD1. The CDR3 covers 15 residues. Trimming at V came to 3 bases and at J to 11 bases, leaving 12 bases not matched to a gene. Germline values: CDR1 MDHEN, CDR2 SYDVKM.

CDR3 sequence: CASKSIGTSKGSANEQFF. The DNA for the CDR3 is TGTGCCAGCAAGTCCATCGGGACTAGCAAGGGTTCGGCCAATGAGCAGTTCTTC. V and J are TRBV27 and TRBJ2-1, with 9 bases lining up with TRBD2. V lost 7 bases to trimming and J lost 6 bases; unmatched junction nucleotides: 19. CDR3 size: 18 residues. Germline V gene data show CDR1 as MNHEY and CDR2 as SMNVEV (reference sequence).

V is TRBV5-4 and J is TRBJ2-2; 14 bases map to TRBD2. This CDR3 comprises 17 residues. CDR1 is SGHNT and CDR2 is YYREEE in the germline V gene (reference sequence). V shed 0 bases, J shed 7 bases, and the junction held 5 bases outside the gene matches. The CDR3 DNA is TGTGCCAGCAGCTTGGGGGGACTAGCGGGAGTAGGCGGGGAGCTGTTTTTT. This sequence encodes CASSLGGLAGVGGELFF.

This chain joins TRBV5-5 and TRBJ2-7; unclear D gene. Per the germline V gene, CDR1 is SGHKS and CDR2 is YYEKEE (reference sequence). Deletions cut 3 bases from V and 2 bases from J, with 12 bases between. The CDR3 loop spans 14 amino acids. The CDR3 DNA is TGTGCCAGCAGCTCTAGACTTCTGGCCTACGAGCAGTACTTC. The encoded protein is CASSSRLLAYEQYF.

This sequence joins TRBV5-6 and TRBJ2-3, with 7 nucleotides matching TRBD2. This CDR3 is built from 14 residues. Germline CDR1 and CDR2: SGHDT and YYEEEE. The V segment lost 3 bases and the J segment 5 bases; nucleotides outside the gene matches: 6. The CDR3 coding sequence is TGTGCCAGCAGCTACGGGACTACGGGAGATACGCAGTATTTT. Translated: CASSYGTTGDTQYF.

The V call is TRBV7-2, the J call TRBJ2-7; 9 bases agree with TRBD2. After removal of 1 base from V and 2 bases from J, the junction contained 3 bases not matched to a gene. CDR1 is SGHTA and CDR2 is FQGNSA in the germline V gene. The CDR3 is 15 residues long. The CDR3, as DNA: TGTACCAGCAGCTTAGAACTAGCGGGCACCTACGAGCAGTACTTC. This codes for CTSSLELAGTYEQYF.

V and J are TRBV10-2 and TRBJ1-5; weak D call: TRBD1 (6 bases). V shed 2 bases and J shed 5 bases, with 10 bases lying between them. This CDR3 is 14 amino acids long. From germline, CDR1 is WSHSY and CDR2 SAAADI. Here the CDR3 reads CASSETGFHQPQHF. CDR3 bases: TGCGCCAGCAGTGAGACAGGGTTTCATCAGCCCCAGCATTTT.

The chain joins TRBV6-5 to TRBJ2-6; D gene ambiguous. The CDR3 spans 14 residues. From germline, CDR1 is MNHEY and CDR2 SVGAGI. V dropped 2 bases and J dropped 4 bases, with 6 bases sitting between them. The CDR3 here is CASSYLLGANVLTF. Here the CDR3 DNA reads TGTGCCAGCAGTTACCTCCTAGGGGCCAACGTCCTGACTTTC.

The gene calls are TRBV19 and TRBJ2-1; D gene uncertain. V was shortened by 3 bases and J by 1 base, with 7 bases between the two germline ends. CDR3 length: 14 residues. Germline values: CDR1 LNHDA, CDR2 SQIVND (reference sequence). In DNA, the CDR3 is TGTGCCAGTAGTATGCTAGGGTCCTACAATGAGCAGTTCTTC. Translating it yields CASSMLGSYNEQFF.

The table lists this clone with a count of one. The sample has other DNA sequences that encode this CDR3 too. The J gene is TRBJ1-3, the V gene TRBV5-1; D ambiguous. CDR3 length: 15 residues. The V and J ends lost 0 bases and 0 bases respectively, with 7 bases between them. Germline CDR1 is SGHRS and CDR2 is YFSETQ. The CDR3 coding sequence is TGCGCCAGCAGCTTGGGTACCAGCTCTGGAAACACCATATATTTT. As protein: CASSLGTSSGNTIYF. Variable domain in full (rest from reference TRBV5-1 and TRBJ1-3): KAGVTQTPRYLIKTRGQQVTLSCSPISGHRSVSWYQQTPGQGLQFLFEYFSETQRNKGNFPGRFSGRQFSNSRSEMNVSTLELGDSALYLCASSLGTSSGNTIYFGEGSWLTVV.

The chain has TRBV7-6 and TRBJ1-2; the D gene is possibly TRBD1 (6 bases). The CDR3 is 14 residues long. Between the trimmed V and J ends, which lost 6 bases and 8 bases, there was a span of 19 bases. The germline CDR1 and CDR2 sequences are SGHVS and FNYEAQ. CDR3 in amino acids: CASRPPHRVHGYTF. The CDR3, as DNA: TGTGCCAGCAGGCCCCCCCACAGGGTACACGGCTACACCTTC.

The CDR3 sequence is CASSFPRDRGDTGELFF. The CDR3 DNA follows: TGTGCCAGCAGCTTTCCCCGGGACAGGGGCGACACCGGGGAGCTGTTTTTT. J is TRBJ2-2 and V is TRBV7-9; TRBD1 aligns across 10 bases. Germline values: CDR1 SEHNR, CDR2 FQNEAQ (reference sequence). The V segment lost 3 bases and the J segment 3 bases; nucleotides outside the gene matches: 7. The CDR3 extends over 17 amino acids.

V gene TRBV6-1 combines with J gene TRBJ1-6, with D possibly being TRBD1 (6 bases). The germline V gene has CDR1 MNHNS and CDR2 SASEGT. V lost 10 bases and J 6 bases, leaving 13 bases between the germline ends. This CDR3 has 13 residues. CDR3 in amino acids: CANRQATNSPLHF. In DNA form, the CDR3 reads TGTGCCAACCGACAGGCAACTAATTCACCCCTCCACTTT.

For this clone: The same CDR3 can be traced to other DNA sequences in this sample. The chain employs TRBV6-5 and TRBJ2-1; the match to TRBD2 covers 7 bases. From germline, CDR1 is MNHEY and CDR2 SVGAGI. CDR3 length equals 13 residues. Losses at the gene ends were 7 bases for V and 0 bases for J; bases not matched to a gene: 0. The CDR3 loop reads CASKRDSYNEQFF. CDR3 in DNA: TGTGCCAGCAAGCGGGACTCCTACAATGAGCAGTTCTTC.